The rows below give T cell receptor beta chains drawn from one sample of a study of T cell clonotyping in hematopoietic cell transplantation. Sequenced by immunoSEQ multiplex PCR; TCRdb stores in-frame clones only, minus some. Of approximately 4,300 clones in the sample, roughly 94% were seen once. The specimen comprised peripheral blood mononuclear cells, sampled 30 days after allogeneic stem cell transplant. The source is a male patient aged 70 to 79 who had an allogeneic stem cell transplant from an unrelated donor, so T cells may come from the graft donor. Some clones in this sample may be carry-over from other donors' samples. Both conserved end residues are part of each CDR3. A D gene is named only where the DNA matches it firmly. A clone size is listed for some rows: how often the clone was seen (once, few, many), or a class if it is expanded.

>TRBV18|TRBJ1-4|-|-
CASSPQGPRNEKLFF
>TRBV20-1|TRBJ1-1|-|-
CSVGANTEAFF
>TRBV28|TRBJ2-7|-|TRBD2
CASSFPGGAAGGRPYEQYF
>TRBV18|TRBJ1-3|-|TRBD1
CASSLGTGPGNTIYF
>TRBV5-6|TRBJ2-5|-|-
CASSLQLDQETQYF
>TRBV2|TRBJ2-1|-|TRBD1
CASTEGQGDNEQFF
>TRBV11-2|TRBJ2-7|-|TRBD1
CASSSSGTGGDEQYF
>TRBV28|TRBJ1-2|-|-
CASSFESPFRYTF
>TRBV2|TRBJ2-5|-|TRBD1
CAGNPGQGAETQYF
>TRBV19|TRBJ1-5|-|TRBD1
CASSTLGQGNQPQHF
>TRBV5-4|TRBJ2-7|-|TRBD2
CASSRGTSGRNGYEQYF
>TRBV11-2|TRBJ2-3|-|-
CASSLDRAVVDTQYF
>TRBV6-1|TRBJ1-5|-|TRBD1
CASRPPGQGIQPQHF
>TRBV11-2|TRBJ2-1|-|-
CASRTGRASYNEQFF
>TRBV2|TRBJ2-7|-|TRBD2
CASTSSGGAYEQYF
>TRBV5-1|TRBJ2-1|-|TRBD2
CASSLELAGAEQFF
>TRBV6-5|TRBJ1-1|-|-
CASSNPSGVAEAFF
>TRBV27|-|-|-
CASSRGPPYEQYF
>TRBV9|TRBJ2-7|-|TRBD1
CASSNRDRGYEQYF
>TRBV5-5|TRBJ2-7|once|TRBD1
CASSQLRDRPYEQYF